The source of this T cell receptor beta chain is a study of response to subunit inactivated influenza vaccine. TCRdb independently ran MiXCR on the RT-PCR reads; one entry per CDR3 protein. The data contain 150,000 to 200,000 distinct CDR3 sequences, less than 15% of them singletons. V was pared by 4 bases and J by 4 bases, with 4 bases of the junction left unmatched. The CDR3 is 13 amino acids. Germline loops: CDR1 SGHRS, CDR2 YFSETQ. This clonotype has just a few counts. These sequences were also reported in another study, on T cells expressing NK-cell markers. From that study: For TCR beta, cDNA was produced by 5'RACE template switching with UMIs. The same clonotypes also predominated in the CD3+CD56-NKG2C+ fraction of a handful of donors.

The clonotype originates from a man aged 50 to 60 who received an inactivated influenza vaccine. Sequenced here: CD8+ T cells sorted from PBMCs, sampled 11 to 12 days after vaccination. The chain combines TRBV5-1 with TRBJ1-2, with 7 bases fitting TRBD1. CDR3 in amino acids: CASSEGQTYGYTF. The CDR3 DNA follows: TGCGCCAGCAGCGAGGGACAGACCTATGGCTACACCTTC.